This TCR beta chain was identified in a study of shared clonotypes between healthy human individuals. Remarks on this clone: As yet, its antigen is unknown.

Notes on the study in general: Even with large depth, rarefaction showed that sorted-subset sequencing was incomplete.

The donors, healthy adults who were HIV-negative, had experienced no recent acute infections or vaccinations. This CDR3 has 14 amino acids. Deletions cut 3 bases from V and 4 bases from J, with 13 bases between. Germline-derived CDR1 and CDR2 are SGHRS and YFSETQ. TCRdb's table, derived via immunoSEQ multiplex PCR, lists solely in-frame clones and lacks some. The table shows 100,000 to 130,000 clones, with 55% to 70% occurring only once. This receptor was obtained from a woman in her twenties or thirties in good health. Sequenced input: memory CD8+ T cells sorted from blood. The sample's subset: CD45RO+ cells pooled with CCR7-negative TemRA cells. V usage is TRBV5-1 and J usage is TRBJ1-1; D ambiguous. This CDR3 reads CASSCGRTGTEAFF. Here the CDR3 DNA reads TGCGCCAGCAGCTGTGGACGTACCGGCACTGAAGCTTTCTTT.